This TCR beta chain comes out of a study of molecular identifiers for immune sequencing clone quantification. At the level of the study: Across replicate runs, RNA obtained from about 21,000 or 97,000 naive CD8 cells was divided into five, with four undergoing sequencing.

As previously described, bulk TCR libraries were made using listed TCR primers. TCRdb analysed the PCR reads with MiXCR anew, one entry per CDR3 protein. The repertoire holds tens of thousands of distinct CDR3 sequences, roughly 36% seen once, with 3.8% in the top ten. This CDR3 has 15 amino acids. The germline gives CDR1 LGHNA, CDR2 YNFKEQ. V gave up 2 bases and J gave up 2 bases; unmatched junction bases: 6. With 10%, 30% or 50% of RNA, about 17,000 to 1,100,000 naive CD8 T cells were sequenced. Naive CD8 T cells were sorted as CD8+CD4-CCR7+CD45RA+. The clonotype originates from a human donor in good health. Some libraries in this study had Jurkat cell RNA spiked in. V and J are TRBV4-2 and TRBJ2-7; 7 bases line up with TRBD1. The source material was naive CD8+ T cells from blood, with Jurkat cell RNA spiked in. Described subset: FACS-sorted CD8+CD4-CCR7+CD45RA+ naive T cells. The CDR3: CASSQTGAKAYEQYF. CDR3 sequence (DNA): TGTGCCAGCAGCCAAACAGGGGCGAAAGCCTACGAGCAGTACTTC.